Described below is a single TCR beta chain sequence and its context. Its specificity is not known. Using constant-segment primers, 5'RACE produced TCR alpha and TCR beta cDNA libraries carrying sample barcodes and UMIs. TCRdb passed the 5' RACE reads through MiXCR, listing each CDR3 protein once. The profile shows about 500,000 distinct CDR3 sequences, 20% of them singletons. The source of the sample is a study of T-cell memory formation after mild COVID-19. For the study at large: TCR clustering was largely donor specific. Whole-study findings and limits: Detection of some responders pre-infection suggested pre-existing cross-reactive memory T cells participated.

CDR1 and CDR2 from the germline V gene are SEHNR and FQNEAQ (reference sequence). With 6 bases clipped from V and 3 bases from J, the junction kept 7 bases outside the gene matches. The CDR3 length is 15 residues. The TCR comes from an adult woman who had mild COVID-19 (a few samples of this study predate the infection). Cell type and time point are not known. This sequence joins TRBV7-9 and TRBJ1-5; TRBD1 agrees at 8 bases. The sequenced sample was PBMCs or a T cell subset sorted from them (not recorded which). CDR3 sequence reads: CASSFSTGVNQPQHF. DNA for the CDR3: TGTGCCAGCAGTTTTTCGACAGGGGTCAATCAGCCCCAGCATTTT.